This TCR beta chain was identified during a study of blood T cell repertoires in COVID-19. Study at large: Sources were T cells, B-cell-depleted T cells, or PBMCs; the material itself was cDNA or gDNA.

V lost 0 bases and J 12 bases, leaving 15 bases between the germline ends. Looked up from germline, CDR1 is LGHDT and CDR2 is YNNKEL (reference sequence). The CDR3 length is 13 residues. Participants were aged roughly 18 to 90 years, lived in 20 to 30 US areas, and enrolled virtually. Participant-reported clinical history was the basis for cohort assignment. As originally analysed: Researchers report that nucleated cell counts were estimated from reference gene primer amplification. Sequencing used immunoSEQ multiplex PCR; TCRdb keeps in-frame clones, though not all of them. V and J calls and clone size are those listed in that table; D and trimming were worked out from the DNA. The sample carries roughly 300,000 clones, around 86% recorded once.

The source is a woman between 18 and 29 years old who had recovered from COVID-19. The specimen was PBMCs or T cells enriched from blood (not recorded which). The J gene is TRBJ2-7, the V gene TRBV3-1 (or the pseudogene TRBV3-2); a possible D gene is TRBD2 (5 bases). The CDR3 loop reads CASSQEGGSDPYF. The CDR3 DNA is TGTGCCAGCAGCCAAGAAGGAGGATCAGATCCGTACTTC.